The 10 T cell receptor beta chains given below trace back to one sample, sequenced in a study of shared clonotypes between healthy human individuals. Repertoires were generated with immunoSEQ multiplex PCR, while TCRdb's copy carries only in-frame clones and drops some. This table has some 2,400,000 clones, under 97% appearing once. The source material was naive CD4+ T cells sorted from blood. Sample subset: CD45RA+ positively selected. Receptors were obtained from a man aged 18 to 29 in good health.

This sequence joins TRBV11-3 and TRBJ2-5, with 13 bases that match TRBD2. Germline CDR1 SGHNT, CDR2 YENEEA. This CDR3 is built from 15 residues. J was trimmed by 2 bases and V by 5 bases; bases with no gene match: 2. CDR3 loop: CASSAGLAGQETQYF. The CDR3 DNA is TGTGCCAGCAGCGCGGGACTAGCGGGGCAAGAGACCCAGTACTTC.

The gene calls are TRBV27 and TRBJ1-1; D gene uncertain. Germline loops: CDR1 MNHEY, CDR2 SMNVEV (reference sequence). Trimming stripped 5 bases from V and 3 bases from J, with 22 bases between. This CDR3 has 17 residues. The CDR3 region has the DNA TGTGCCAGCAGTCCTCTGGAACGCAGGAGGGCGGACACTGAAGCTTTCTTT. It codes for CASSPLERRRADTEAFF.

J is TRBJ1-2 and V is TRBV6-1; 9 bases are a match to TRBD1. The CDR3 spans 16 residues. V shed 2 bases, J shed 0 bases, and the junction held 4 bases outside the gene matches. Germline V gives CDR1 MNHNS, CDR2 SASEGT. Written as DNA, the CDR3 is TGTGCCAGCAGTGAAAAGGGGACAGGGCCTAACTATGGCTACACCTTC. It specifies CASSEKGTGPNYGYTF.

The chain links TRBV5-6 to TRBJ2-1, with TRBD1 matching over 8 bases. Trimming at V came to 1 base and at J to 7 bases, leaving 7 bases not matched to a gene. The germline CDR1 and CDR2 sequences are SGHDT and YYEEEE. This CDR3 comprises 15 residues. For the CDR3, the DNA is TGTGCCAGCAGCTTGCTATGGACAGGGTTGAATGAGCAGTTCTTC. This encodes CASSLLWTGLNEQFF.

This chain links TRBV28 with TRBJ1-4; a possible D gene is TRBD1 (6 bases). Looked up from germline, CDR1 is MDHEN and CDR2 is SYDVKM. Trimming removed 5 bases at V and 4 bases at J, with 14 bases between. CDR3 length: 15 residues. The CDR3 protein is CASSPAGVLNEKLFF. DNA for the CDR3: TGTGCCAGCAGTCCTGCAGGGGTACTTAATGAAAAACTGTTTTTT.

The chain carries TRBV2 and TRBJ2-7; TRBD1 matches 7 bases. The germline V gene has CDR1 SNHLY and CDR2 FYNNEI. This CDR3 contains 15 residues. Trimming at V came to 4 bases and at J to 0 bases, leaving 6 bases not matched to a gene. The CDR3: CASSVETGSSYEQYF. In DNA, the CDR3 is TGTGCCAGCAGTGTGGAGACAGGGTCCTCCTACGAGCAGTACTTC.

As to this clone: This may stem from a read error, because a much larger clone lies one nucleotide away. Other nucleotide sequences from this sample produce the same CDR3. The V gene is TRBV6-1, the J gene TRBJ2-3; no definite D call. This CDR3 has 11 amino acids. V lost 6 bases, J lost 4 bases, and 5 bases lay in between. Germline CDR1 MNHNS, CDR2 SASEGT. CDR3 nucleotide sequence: TGTGCCAGCAGCCTAGCAGATACGCAGTATTTT. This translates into CASSLADTQYF.

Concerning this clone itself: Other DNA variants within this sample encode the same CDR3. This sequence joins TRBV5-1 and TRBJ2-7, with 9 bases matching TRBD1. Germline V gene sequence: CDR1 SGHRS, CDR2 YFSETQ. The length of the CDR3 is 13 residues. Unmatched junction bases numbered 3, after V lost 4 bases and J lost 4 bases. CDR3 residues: CASSRDRDYEQYF. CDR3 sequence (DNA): TGCGCCAGCAGCCGGGACAGGGATTACGAGCAGTACTTC.

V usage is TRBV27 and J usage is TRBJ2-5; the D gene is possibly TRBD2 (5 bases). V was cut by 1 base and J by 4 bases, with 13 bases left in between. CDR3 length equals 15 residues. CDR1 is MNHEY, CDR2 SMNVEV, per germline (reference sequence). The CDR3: CASSLFRGLRETQYF. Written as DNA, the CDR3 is TGTGCCAGCAGTTTATTCCGGGGATTGAGAGAGACCCAGTACTTC.

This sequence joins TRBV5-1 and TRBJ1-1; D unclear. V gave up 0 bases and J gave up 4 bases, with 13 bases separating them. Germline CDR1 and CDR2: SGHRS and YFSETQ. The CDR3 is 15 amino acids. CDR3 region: CASSLGVLGTTEAFF. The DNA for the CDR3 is TGCGCCAGCAGCTTGGGGGTTTTGGGAACCACTGAAGCTTTCTTT.